This is a list of T cell receptor beta chains from one sample in a study of CD8 T cells in ankylosing spondylitis. TCRdb independently ran MiXCR on the 5' RACE reads; one entry per CDR3 protein. This repertoire shows over 600,000 distinct CDR3 sequences, under 20% found once; its top ten account for under 20%. Source material: blood, either unsorted or a sorted T cell fraction (not recorded which). The receptors shown here come from a male donor with ankylosing spondylitis. The CDR3 runs from the conserved cysteine through the conserved F or W. A D gene is named only where the DNA matches it firmly. Clone size appears in some rows only: once, few, many, or a class for an expanded clone.

v_call,clone_size,d_call,j_call,cdr3_nt,cdr3_aa
TRBV15,-,-,TRBJ2-6,TGTGCCACCAGCAGACAGCCCGGGGGCTCTGGGGCCAACGTCCTGACTTTC,CATSRQPGGSGANVLTF
TRBV6-1,-,-,TRBJ2-2,TGTGCCAGCAATCTCGAAAGGAACACCGGGGAGCTGTTTTTT,CASNLERNTGELFF
TRBV24-1,many,-,TRBJ2-7,TGTGCCACCAGTGATGCCTACGAGCAGTACTTC,CATSDAYEQYF
TRBV7-9,-,-,TRBJ1-4,TGTGCCAGCAGCTTCACAGGGACCGGCAGTGAAAAACTGTTTTTT,CASSFTGTGSEKLFF
TRBV4-2,-,TRBD1,TRBJ2-5,TGTGCCAGCAGCCAAGTAGGGACAGTCCAAGAGACCCAGTACTTC,CASSQVGTVQETQYF
TRBV7-8,-,-,TRBJ1-1,TGTGCCAGCAGCCCTCGGGGCCGTGAAGCTTTCTTT,CASSPRGREAFF
TRBV6-6,-,-,TRBJ1-6,TGTGCCAGCAGTTACTCGCCAAATTCACCCCTCCACTTT,CASSYSPNSPLHF
TRBV20-1,few,TRBD2,TRBJ2-7,TGCAGTGCTAGAGAACCGATGTGGGAGGGCCCGGGGGAGCAGTACTTC,CSAREPMWEGPGEQYF
TRBV20-1,few,-,TRBJ1-1,TGCAGTGCTACCTGGGGCACCCGGAACACTGAAGCTTTCTTT,CSATWGTRNTEAFF
TRBV5-1,-,-,TRBJ2-5,TGCGCCAGCAGCTTGAGGGGGGCCGGAGGGGTCCTAGAGACCCAGTACTTC,CASSLRGAGGVLETQYF
TRBV20-1,few,TRBD2,TRBJ2-7,TGCAGTGCTGCCCGGGCTAGCGGGAGAGAGCAGTACTTC,CSAARASGREQYF
TRBV12-3/TRBV12-4,-,TRBD2,TRBJ2-7,TGTGCCAGCAGTTTAGGCCAGGGCGGGGGCGAGCAGTACTTC,CASSLGQGGGEQYF
TRBV24-1,-,TRBD1,TRBJ1-2,TGTGCCACCAGTGATCCGGGACAGGGGGCGCATGGCTACACCTTC,CATSDPGQGAHGYTF
TRBV6-5,few,TRBD1,TRBJ1-3,TGTGCCAGCAGTTACGCGCCAGGGGGCCCTGGAAACACCATATATTTT,CASSYAPGGPGNTIYF
TRBV4-3,few,-,TRBJ2-7,TGCGCCAGCAGCCAAGACCGGGGGAGCCACTACGAGCAGTACTTC,CASSQDRGSHYEQYF
TRBV4-2,few,TRBD2,TRBJ2-2,TGTGCCAGCAGCCGTCCACAGGGAGCGGGGGGTCCGACCGGGGAGCTGTTTTTT,CASSRPQGAGGPTGELFF
TRBV4-1,once,-,TRBJ2-7,TGCGCCAGCAGCCAAGAGGGCTTCTACGAGCAGTGCTTC,CASSQEGFYEQCF
TRBV5-1,few,-,TRBJ2-7,TGCGCCAGCAGCTATGGAGTATCCTCCGAGCAGTACTTC,CASSYGVSSEQYF
TRBV5-1,-,-,TRBJ2-1,TGCGCCAGCAGCTACGGAACTAACACTGATGAGCAGTTCTTC,CASSYGTNTDEQFF
TRBV5-1,-,-,TRBJ2-5,TGCGCCAGCAGCTTGGTTCCGGGGGTACAAGAGACCCAGTACTTC,CASSLVPGVQETQYF
TRBV28,few,TRBD2,TRBJ2-2,TGTGCCAGCGGAATAGCGGGATTGCGGGGGGAGCTGTTTTTT,CASGIAGLRGELFF
TRBV21-1,few,-,TRBJ1-6,TGTGCCAGCAGCTTAAGCTCCTATAATTCACCCCTCCACTTT,CASSLSSYNSPLHF
TRBV7-2,-,-,TRBJ2-1,TGTGCCAGCAGCTTAGGATGGCGAGCGGTCTTC,CASSLGWRAVF
TRBV5-1,many,TRBD2,TRBJ2-1,TGCGCCAGCAGCTTGGCCTTAGTAGCGGGAGAGGGCTACAATGAGCAGTTCTTC,CASSLALVAGEGYNEQFF
TRBV5-1,-,-,TRBJ2-7,TGCGCCAGCAGCCTCCCGGGACTGTCCTCCTACGAGCAGTACTTC,CASSLPGLSSYEQYF
TRBV19,few,-,TRBJ2-1,TGTGCCAGTAGCCCTAGTACAGGGCCCTCCCACTACAATGAGCAGTTCTTC,CASSPSTGPSHYNEQFF
TRBV7-9,-,-,TRBJ1-4,TGTGCCAGCAGTCAAACCGGGTCACCCATCCGAAACGAAAAACTGTTTTTT,CASSQTGSPIRNEKLFF
TRBV12-3/TRBV12-4,-,-,TRBJ1-1,TGTGCCAGTTCCTCGGGACGTGACCACAATCCTGAAGCTTTCTTT,CASSSGRDHNPEAFF
TRBV4-2,-,TRBD2,TRBJ2-1,TGTGCCAGCAGCCAGAGGGAAGGGAGCGGGACCCCCTACAATGAGCAGTTCTTC,CASSQREGSGTPYNEQFF
TRBV5-1,few,-,TRBJ2-1,TGCGCCAGCAACCGGGACTGGGACTACAATGAGCAGTTCTTC,CASNRDWDYNEQFF
TRBV12-3/TRBV12-4,-,-,TRBJ2-7,TGTGCCAGCAGTTTTGTGGGGGCCCCCTACGAGCAGTACTTC,CASSFVGAPYEQYF
TRBV7-8,few,TRBD2,TRBJ2-3,TGTGCCAGCAGCTTTGGGCTAGCGGGGGGCGCAGATACGCAGTATTTT,CASSFGLAGGADTQYF
TRBV18,few,-,TRBJ2-7,TGTGCCAGCTCAGCGGACATCACCTACGAGCAGTACTTC,CASSADITYEQYF
TRBV15,-,-,TRBJ1-2,TGTGCCACCACTCCGGACGGTACAAACTATGGCTACACCTTC,CATTPDGTNYGYTF
TRBV29-1,many,TRBD2,TRBJ2-5,TGCAGCGTTCTGGGGCGGGAGGAGACCCAGTACTTC,CSVLGREETQYF
TRBV18,many,-,TRBJ2-7,TGTGCCAGCTGTGGGCCTTCCTACGAGCAGTACTTC,CASCGPSYEQYF
TRBV7-9,-,-,TRBJ1-5,TGTGCCAGCAGCCCGGGGCCTAATAATCAGCCCCAGCATTTT,CASSPGPNNQPQHF
TRBV4-1,few,-,TRBJ1-2,TGCGCCAGCAGCCAAGACAGGGACATCCGAATCTATGGCTACACCTTC,CASSQDRDIRIYGYTF
TRBV9,few,-,TRBJ1-3,TGTGCCAGCCGGCCCTCGGGGGGAAACACCATATATTTT,CASRPSGGNTIYF
TRBV12-3/TRBV12-4,few,-,TRBJ1-5,TGTGCCAGCAGCCGATTTCTGGATCAGCCCCAGCATTTT,CASSRFLDQPQHF
TRBV7-2,-,-,TRBJ2-3,TGTGCCAGCTGCCGGGTCACGGGGACAGATACGCAGTATTTT,CASCRVTGTDTQYF
TRBV2,-,-,TRBJ2-5,TGTGCCAGCAGTGAAGCACGTGGGGGGGCTGGTCAAGAGACCCAGTACTTC,CASSEARGGAGQETQYF
TRBV12-3/TRBV12-4,-,-,TRBJ1-1,TGTGCCAGCAGTTTAAGGGGGGTTACTGAAGCTTTCTTT,CASSLRGVTEAFF
TRBV30,-,-,TRBJ2-3,TGTGCCCGAGAGGCTAGTTCAGATACGCAGTATTTT,CAREASSDTQYF
TRBV20-1,-,TRBD2,TRBJ2-7,TGCAGTGCCCCAGGGTTAGCGGGAGACCAGCAGTACTTC,CSAPGLAGDQQYF
TRBV7-3,-,TRBD1,TRBJ2-1,TGTGCCAGCAGCTTAATAGGACAGGGGGCCGATGAGCAGTTCTTC,CASSLIGQGADEQFF
TRBV7-9,few,-,TRBJ1-2,TGTGCCAGCAGCCCCGTCCCGACAGTCACCTATGGCTACACCTTC,CASSPVPTVTYGYTF
TRBV7-9,-,-,TRBJ2-5,TGTGCCAGCAGTCCAACCGGGACATCAAAGGGAGAGACCCAGTACTTC,CASSPTGTSKGETQYF
TRBV12-3/TRBV12-4,few,-,TRBJ1-2,TGTGCCAGCAGCCGACTGAAAATGGGTGGCTACACCTTC,CASSRLKMGGYTF